Below, 25 T cell receptor beta chains from the same sample are listed, as sequenced in a study of T cell responses to AZD1222 COVID-19 vaccine. Assay used: immunoSEQ multiplex PCR; TCRdb lists only in-frame clones, some missing. The sample records some 150,000 clones, 90% being singletons. The source was peripheral blood, collected 28 days after the second AZD1222 dose. The receptors were gathered from an adult who received the AZD1222 COVID-19 vaccine.

The rearrangement uses TRBV7-3 and TRBJ2-1, with TRBD2 as a possible D gene (6 bases). The V and J ends lost 8 bases and 3 bases respectively, with 8 bases between them. The length of the CDR3 is 12 residues. The germline V gene has CDR1 SGHTA and CDR2 FQGTGA. The CDR3 bases are TGTGCCAGCGGGACTGGCTACAATGAGCAGTTCTTC. The encoded protein is CASGTGYNEQFF.

This clone was found once. The gene calls are TRBV5-4 and TRBJ2-5, with 7 bases that match TRBD1. With 3 bases clipped from V and 5 bases from J, the junction kept 7 bases outside the gene matches. CDR1 and CDR2 (germline): SGHNT, YYREEE (reference sequence). The CDR3 runs 14 residues. This CDR3 is CASSYDRALETQYF. In DNA, the CDR3 is TGTGCCAGCAGCTATGACAGGGCTCTGGAGACCCAGTACTTC.

The V and J genes are TRBV24-1 and TRBJ2-2, with D unresolved. The V gene's germline CDR1 is KGHDR and CDR2 SFDVKD. The CDR3 loop spans 12 amino acids. The V and J ends lost 1 base and 8 bases respectively, with 4 bases between them. This chain's CDR3 is CATSDFSGELFF. CDR3 coding DNA: TGTGCCACCAGTGATTTCTCAGGGGAGCTGTTTTTT.

The rearrangement joins TRBV6-6 to TRBJ1-5, with 8 bases lining up with TRBD1. The CDR3 is 18 residues long. Germline lookup yields CDR1 MNHNY and CDR2 SVGAGI (reference sequence). V gave up 5 bases and J gave up 2 bases; unmatched junction bases: 14. The CDR3 region is CASSQTGAPIYGNQPQHF. DNA of the CDR3: TGTGCCAGCAGTCAGACAGGGGCCCCCATATATGGCAATCAGCCCCAGCATTTT.

Note on this clone: At one end, the junction sequence differs from germline, possibly due to a read error. The chain couples TRBV6-5 to TRBJ2-7; no clear D. The length of the CDR3 is 11 residues. Germline V gene lookup returns CDR1 MNHEY and CDR2 SVGAGI. The CDR3 region is CASSYSNEQYF. CDR3 DNA sequence: TGTGCCAGCAGTTACTCCAACGAGCAGTACTTC.

This clone appeared once. The chain employs TRBV10-1 and TRBJ2-1; perhaps TRBD2 as D (5 bases). CDR1 is WNHNN, CDR2 SYGVQD, per germline (reference sequence). Deletions cut 4 bases from V and 3 bases from J, with 10 bases between. The length of the CDR3 is 14 residues. CDR3 region: CASSGSGFYNEQFF. As DNA, the CDR3 is TGCGCCAGCAGTGGCAGCGGATTCTACAATGAGCAGTTCTTC.

V gene TRBV4-1 combines with J gene TRBJ2-5; maybe TRBD2 (7 bases). The CDR3 runs to 12 residues. V was trimmed by 0 bases and J by 13 bases, leaving 12 bases between them. Germline V gives CDR1 MGHRA, CDR2 YSYEKL. CDR3 protein: CASSQEWGGRYF. The DNA of the CDR3 is TGCGCCAGCAGCCAAGAATGGGGGGGCCGGTACTTC.

The V call is TRBV30, the J call TRBJ2-2; 7 positions match TRBD1. Germline V lookup: CDR1 GTSNPN, CDR2 SVGIG (reference sequence). The CDR3 loop spans 14 amino acids. V trimming: 8 bases; J trimming: 5 bases; junction bases outside the gene matches: 11. The CDR3 DNA sequence: TGTGCCCGACAGGGTCGAGTAAGAACCGGGGAGCTGTTTTTT. This gives the protein CARQGRVRTGELFF.

This clone has just a few counts. The chain joins TRBV30 to TRBJ1-2; the match to TRBD1 covers 7 bases. The germline CDR1 and CDR2 sequences are GTSNPN and SVGIG (reference sequence). This CDR3 comprises 13 residues. V lost 3 bases to trimming and J lost 4 bases; unmatched junction nucleotides: 5. CDR3 sequence (DNA): TGTGCCTGGAGCAAGACAGGGTTCTATGGCTACACCTTC. Protein sequence: CAWSKTGFYGYTF.

The V and J genes are TRBV11-2 and TRBJ1-6, with 7 bases identical to TRBD1. Germline loops: CDR1 SGHAT, CDR2 FQNNGV. The CDR3 is 15 residues long. V lost 5 bases and J lost 8; bases outside the gene matches: 9. CDR3 bases: TGTGCCAGCAGCCCCCGGGACAGAAAGGATTCACCCCTCCACTTT. This translates into CASSPRDRKDSPLHF. The full variable domain, completed using reference TRBV11-2 and TRBJ1-6, is EAGVAQSPRYKIIEKRQSVAFWCNPISGHATLYWYQQILGQGPKLLIQFQNNGVVDDSQLPKDRFSAERLKGVDSTLKIQPAKLEDSAVYLCASSPRDRKDSPLHFGNGTRLTVT.

This chain connects TRBV19 to TRBJ2-3; the match to TRBD1 covers 10 bases. The CDR3 consists of 12 residues. The germline CDR1 and CDR2 sequences are LNHDA and SQIVND (reference sequence). V dropped 9 bases and J dropped 7; count of bases not matched to a gene: 4. The CDR3 region is CASGTGDHTQYF. As DNA, the CDR3 is TGTGCCAGCGGGACAGGGGATCATACGCAGTATTTT.

The chain combines TRBV28 with TRBJ1-1; D is possibly TRBD1 (6 bases). Germline V gives CDR1 MDHEN, CDR2 SYDVKM. The V gene lost 6 bases and the J gene lost 4 bases, with 18 bases spanning the gap. There are 15 residues in the CDR3. Here the CDR3 reads CASSSGTPTGTEAFF. CDR3 DNA: TGTGCCAGCAGCTCCGGGACACCCACGGGCACTGAAGCTTTCTTT.

This clone was picked up a small number of times. This chain links TRBV18 with TRBJ2-7; 10 bases agree with TRBD1. Germline values: CDR1 KGHSH, CDR2 LQKENI. The CDR3 totals 16 residues. V was pared by 6 bases and J by 4 bases, with 12 bases of the junction left unmatched. The chain's CDR3 is CASSYELPGQGYEQYF. CDR3 in DNA: TGTGCCAGCTCGTATGAACTCCCGGGACAGGGGTACGAGCAGTACTTC. The whole variable domain, remainder taken from reference TRBV18 and TRBJ2-7, is NAGVMQNPRHLVRRRGQEARLRCSPMKGHSHVYWYRQLPEEGLKFMVYLQKENIIDESGMPKERFSAEFPKEGPSILRIQQVVRGDSAAYFCASSYELPGQGYEQYFGPGTRLTVT.

The gene calls are TRBV30 and TRBJ1-1; perhaps TRBD1 as D (5 bases). The CDR3 loop spans 14 amino acids. The germline V and J ends were trimmed by 4 bases and 9 bases, with 21 bases remaining between them. Germline lookup yields CDR1 GTSNPN and CDR2 SVGIG (reference sequence). The CDR3 DNA reads as TGTGCCTGGAATACTCCCGCAGGGTCGGGGAAAGCTTTCTTT. Encoded protein: CAWNTPAGSGKAFF.

A word on this clone: An end of the junction differs from the germline gene, which may be a read error. This chain links TRBV9 with TRBJ1-2; D gene ambiguous. The CDR3 length is 12 residues. Looked up from germline, CDR1 is SGDLS and CDR2 is YYNGEE. CDR3 residues: CASSVADGMVRF. CDR3 in DNA: TGTGCCAGCAGCGTAGCTGACGGAATGGTGAGGTTC.

The gene calls are TRBV6-5 and TRBJ1-5; D is uncertain. The CDR3 consists of 14 residues. Trimming removed 6 bases at V and 0 bases at J, with 9 bases between. CDR1 and CDR2 (germline): MNHEY, SVGAGI. The CDR3 reads CASRTDISNQPQHF. CDR3 in DNA: TGTGCCAGCAGAACAGATATTAGCAATCAGCCCCAGCATTTT.

Concerning this clone itself: Other DNA sequences of this sample code for an identical CDR3. The V call is TRBV19, the J call TRBJ2-7; a possible D gene is TRBD2 (5 bases). The CDR3 totals 13 residues. V lost 1 base and J lost 1, with 5 bases in between. Germline-derived CDR1 and CDR2 are LNHDA and SQIVND (reference sequence). The CDR3 DNA follows: TGTGCCAGTAGTATAGGCGGGTCCTACGAGCAGTACTTC. Translating gives CASSIGGSYEQYF.

This rearrangement joins TRBV7-9 to TRBJ1-4, with D hard to call. Germline V CDR1 and CDR2: SEHNR, FQNEAQ (reference sequence). Trimming took 2 bases from V and 4 from J, leaving 8 bases between them. This CDR3 spans 14 amino acids. The CDR3 DNA reads TGTGCCAGCAGCTTAAACGGTGGTAATGAAAAACTGTTTTTT. Amino acid sequence: CASSLNGGNEKLFF.

V and J are TRBV30 and TRBJ1-6; 7 nucleotides agree with TRBD1. With 5 bases clipped from V and 5 bases from J, the junction kept 3 bases outside the gene matches. The CDR3 totals 13 residues. The germline V gene encodes CDR1 GTSNPN and CDR2 SVGIG (reference sequence). The CDR3 protein is CAWAGQNNSPLHF. In DNA, the CDR3 is TGTGCCTGGGCGGGACAGAATAATTCACCCCTCCACTTT.

V gene TRBV5-6 combines with J gene TRBJ2-3, with D possibly matching TRBD1 (5 bases). The germline V gene encodes CDR1 SGHDT and CDR2 YYEEEE. V dropped 4 bases and J dropped 4 bases, with 16 bases sitting between them. The CDR3 is 15 residues long. The CDR3 spells CASSPPSGPPDTQYF. CDR3 DNA: TGTGCCAGCAGCCCCCCGTCAGGGCCCCCAGATACGCAGTATTTT. The full variable domain, rest sourced from reference TRBV5-6 and TRBJ2-3, is DAGVTQSPTHLIKTRGQQVTLRCSPKSGHDTVSWYQQALGQGPQFIFQYYEEEERQRGNFPDRFSGHQFPNYSSELNVNALLLGDSALYLCASSPPSGPPDTQYFGPGTRLTVL.

The V call is TRBV28, the J call TRBJ1-5; D not certain. V was trimmed by 7 bases and J by 2 bases, leaving 15 bases between them. There are 15 residues in the CDR3. Germline V lookup: CDR1 MDHEN, CDR2 SYDVKM. CDR3 region: CASIDRFNGNQPQHF. CDR3 in DNA: TGTGCCAGCATAGACCGTTTCAATGGCAATCAGCCCCAGCATTTT. Full variable domain (rest looked up from reference TRBV28 and TRBJ1-5): DVKVTQSSRYLVKRTGEKVFLECVQDMDHENMFWYRQDPGLGLRLIYFSYDVKMKEKGDIPEGYSVSREKKERFSLILESASTNQTSMYLCASIDRFNGNQPQHFGDGTRLSIL.

The rearrangement uses TRBV5-6 and TRBJ2-7; the D is unclear. The V and J ends lost 4 bases and 0 bases respectively, with 14 bases between them. Germline CDR1 and CDR2: SGHDT and YYEEEE. The CDR3 has 15 residues. CDR3 nucleotide sequence: TGTGCCAGCAGCACCAAGGGTGATTTCTCCTACGAGCAGTACTTC. It yields the protein CASSTKGDFSYEQYF.

The chain employs TRBV6-5 and TRBJ2-7; 7 bases fit TRBD1. V dropped 6 bases and J dropped 2; count of bases not matched to a gene: 7. CDR1 is MNHEY, CDR2 SVGAGI, per germline. This CDR3 is 14 amino acids long. The CDR3 spells CASSPGGQPYEQYF. The CDR3 DNA reads TGTGCCAGCAGCCCAGGGGGACAGCCCTACGAGCAGTACTTC.

This rearrangement joins TRBV5-6 to TRBJ2-7; 9 bases are shared with TRBD2. Germline V CDR1 and CDR2: SGHDT, YYEEEE. J was trimmed by 2 bases and V by 4 bases; bases with no gene match: 7. The CDR3 contains 15 residues. The CDR3 protein is CASSPWTSVTYEQYF. The DNA of the CDR3 is TGTGCCAGCAGCCCGTGGACTAGCGTTACCTACGAGCAGTACTTC.

This chain links TRBV2 with TRBJ1-4; perhaps TRBD1 as D (6 bases). Germline V CDR1 and CDR2: SNHLY, FYNNEI. The CDR3 has 14 amino acids. V lost 6 bases and J 8 bases, leaving 16 bases between the germline ends. The CDR3: CASRSIQGTEKLFF. The CDR3 nucleotides read TGTGCCAGCAGATCCATCCAGGGGACAGAAAAACTGTTTTTT.